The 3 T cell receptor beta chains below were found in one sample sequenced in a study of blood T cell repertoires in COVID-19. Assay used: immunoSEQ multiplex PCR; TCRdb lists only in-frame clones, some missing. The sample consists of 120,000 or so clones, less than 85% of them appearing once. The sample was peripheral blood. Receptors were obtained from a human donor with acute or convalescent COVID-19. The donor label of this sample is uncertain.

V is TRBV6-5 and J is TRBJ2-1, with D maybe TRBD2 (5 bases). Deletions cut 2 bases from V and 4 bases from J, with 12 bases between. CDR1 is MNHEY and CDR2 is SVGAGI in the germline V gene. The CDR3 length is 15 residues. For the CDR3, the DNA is TGTGCCAGCAGTTACGGTCGGGGATTATACAATGAGCAGTTCTTC. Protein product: CASSYGRGLYNEQFF.

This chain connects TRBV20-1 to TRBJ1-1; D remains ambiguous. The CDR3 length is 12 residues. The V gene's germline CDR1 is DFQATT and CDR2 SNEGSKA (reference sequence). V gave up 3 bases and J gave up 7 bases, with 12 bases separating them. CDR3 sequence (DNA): TGCAGTGCTAGTGGCAGTCGATTTGAAGCTTTCTTT. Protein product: CSASGSRFEAFF.

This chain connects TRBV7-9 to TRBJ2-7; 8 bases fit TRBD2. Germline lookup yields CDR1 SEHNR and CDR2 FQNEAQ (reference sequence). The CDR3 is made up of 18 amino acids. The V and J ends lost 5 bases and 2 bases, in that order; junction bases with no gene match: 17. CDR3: CASSLYGTRDSRAYEQYF. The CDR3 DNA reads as TGTGCCAGCAGCCTTTACGGGACTAGGGATTCGAGAGCCTACGAGCAGTACTTC.